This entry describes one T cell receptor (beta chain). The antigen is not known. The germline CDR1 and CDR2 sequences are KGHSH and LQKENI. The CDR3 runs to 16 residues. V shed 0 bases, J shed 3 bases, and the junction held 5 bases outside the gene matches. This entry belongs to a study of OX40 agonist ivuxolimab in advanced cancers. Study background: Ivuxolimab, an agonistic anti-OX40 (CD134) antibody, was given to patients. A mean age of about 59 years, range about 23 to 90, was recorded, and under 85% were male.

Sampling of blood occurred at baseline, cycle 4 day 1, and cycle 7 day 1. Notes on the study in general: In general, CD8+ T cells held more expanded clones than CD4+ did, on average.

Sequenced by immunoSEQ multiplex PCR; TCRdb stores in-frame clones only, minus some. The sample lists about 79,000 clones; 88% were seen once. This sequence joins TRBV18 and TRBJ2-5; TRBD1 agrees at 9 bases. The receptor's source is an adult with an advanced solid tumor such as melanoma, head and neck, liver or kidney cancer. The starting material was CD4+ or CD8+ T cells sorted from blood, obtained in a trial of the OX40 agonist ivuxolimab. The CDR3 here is CASSPPFDRGEETQYF. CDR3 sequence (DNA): TGTGCCAGCTCACCACCGTTTGACAGGGGGGAAGAGACCCAGTACTTC.